This record looks at one TCR beta chain sequence and its context. Germline V gene data show CDR1 as SGHKS and CDR2 as YYEKEE (reference sequence). V gave up 0 bases and J gave up 4 bases, with 5 bases separating them. This CDR3 is built from 12 residues. The source of the sample is a study of control samples from healthy donors and cancer patients. Using immunoSEQ multiplex PCR, the repertoire was profiled, and TCRdb retains in-frame clones only, with some absent. This table holds around 150,000 clones, around nine tenths found once. This receptor was identified in a man aged 25-40 years in good health. Specimen: blood. The genes are TRBV5-5 and TRBJ2-7; D call uncertain. This CDR3 is CASSLAIYEQYF. CDR3 bases: TGTGCCAGCAGCTTGGCCATTTACGAGCAGTACTTC.